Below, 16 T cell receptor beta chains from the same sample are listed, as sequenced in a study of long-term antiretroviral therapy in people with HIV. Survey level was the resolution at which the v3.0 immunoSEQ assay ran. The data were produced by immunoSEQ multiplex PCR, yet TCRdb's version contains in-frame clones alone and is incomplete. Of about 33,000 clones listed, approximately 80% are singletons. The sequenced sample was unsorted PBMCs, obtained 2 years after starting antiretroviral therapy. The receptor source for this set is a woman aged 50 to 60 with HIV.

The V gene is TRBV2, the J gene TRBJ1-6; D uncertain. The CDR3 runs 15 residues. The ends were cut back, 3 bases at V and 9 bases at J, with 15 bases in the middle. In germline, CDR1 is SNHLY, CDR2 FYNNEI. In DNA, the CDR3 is TGTGCCAGCAGTGACCAAAGTTCCGACGGTTCACCCCTCCACTTT. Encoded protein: CASSDQSSDGSPLHF.

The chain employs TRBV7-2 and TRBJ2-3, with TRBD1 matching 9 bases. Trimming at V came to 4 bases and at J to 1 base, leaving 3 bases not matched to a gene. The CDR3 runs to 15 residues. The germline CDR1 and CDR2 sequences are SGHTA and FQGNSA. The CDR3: CASSWGQGGTDTQYF. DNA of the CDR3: TGTGCCAGCAGCTGGGGACAGGGCGGCACAGATACGCAGTATTTT.

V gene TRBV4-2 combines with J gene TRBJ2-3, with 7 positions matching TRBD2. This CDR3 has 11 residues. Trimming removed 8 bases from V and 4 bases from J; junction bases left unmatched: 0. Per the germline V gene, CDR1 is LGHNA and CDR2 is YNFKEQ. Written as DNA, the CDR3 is TGTGCCAGCGGGGGGGCAGATACGCAGTATTTT. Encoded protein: CASGGADTQYF.

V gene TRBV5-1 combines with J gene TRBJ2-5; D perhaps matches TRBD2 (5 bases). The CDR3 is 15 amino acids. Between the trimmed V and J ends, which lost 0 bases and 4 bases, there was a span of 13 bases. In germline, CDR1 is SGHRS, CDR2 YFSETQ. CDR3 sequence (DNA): TGCGCCAGCAGCTTGGCAGGAGGCGGTGGAGAGACCCAGTACTTC. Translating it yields CASSLAGGGGETQYF.

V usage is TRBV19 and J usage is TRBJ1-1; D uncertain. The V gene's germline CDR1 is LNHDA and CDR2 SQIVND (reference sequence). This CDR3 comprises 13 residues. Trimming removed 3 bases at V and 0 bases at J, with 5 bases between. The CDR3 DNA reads TGTGCCAGTAGTATCGCGGTGAACACTGAAGCTTTCTTT. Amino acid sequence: CASSIAVNTEAFF.

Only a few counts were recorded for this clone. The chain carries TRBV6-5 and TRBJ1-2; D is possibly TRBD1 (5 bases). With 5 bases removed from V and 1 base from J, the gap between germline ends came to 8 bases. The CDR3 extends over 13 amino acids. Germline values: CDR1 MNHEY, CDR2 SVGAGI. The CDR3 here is CASSTRGNYGYTF. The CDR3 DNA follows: TGTGCCAGCAGTACGAGGGGTAACTATGGCTACACCTTC.

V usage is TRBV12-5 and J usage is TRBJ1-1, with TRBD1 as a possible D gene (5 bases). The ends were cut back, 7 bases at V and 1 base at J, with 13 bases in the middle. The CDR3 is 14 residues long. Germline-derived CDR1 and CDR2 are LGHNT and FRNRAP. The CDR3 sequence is CASALGRQNTEAFF. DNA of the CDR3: TGTGCTAGTGCCTTGGGACGTCAGAACACTGAAGCTTTCTTT. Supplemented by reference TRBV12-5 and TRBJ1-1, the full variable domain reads DARVTQTPRHKVTEMGQEVTMRCQPILGHNTVFWYRQTMMQGLELLAYFRNRAPLDDSGMPKDRFSAEMPDATLATLKIQPSEPRDSAVYFCASALGRQNTEAFFGQGTRLTVV.

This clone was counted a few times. CDR3 protein: CASSPTVVGNSPLHF. The CDR3, as DNA: TGTGCCAGCAGTCCGACAGTCGTCGGTAATTCACCCCTCCACTTT. This chain connects TRBV9 to TRBJ1-6; D perhaps matches TRBD1 (5 bases). This CDR3 has 15 amino acids. In germline, CDR1 is SGDLS, CDR2 YYNGEE. V was clipped by 5 bases and J by 6 bases, with 15 bases between them. The whole variable domain, filled in from reference TRBV9 and TRBJ1-6, reads DSGVTQTPKHLITATGQRVTLRCSPRSGDLSVYWYQQSLDQGLQFLIQYYNGEERAKGNILERFSAQQFPDLHSELNLSSLELGDSALYFCASSPTVVGNSPLHFGNGTRLTVT.

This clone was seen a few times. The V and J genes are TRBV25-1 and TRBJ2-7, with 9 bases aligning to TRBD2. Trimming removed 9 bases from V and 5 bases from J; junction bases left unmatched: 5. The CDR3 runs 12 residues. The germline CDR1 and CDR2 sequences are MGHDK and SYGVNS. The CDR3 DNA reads TGTGCCAGAGGGACTAGCATCCACGAGCAGTACGTC. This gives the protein CARGTSIHEQYV.

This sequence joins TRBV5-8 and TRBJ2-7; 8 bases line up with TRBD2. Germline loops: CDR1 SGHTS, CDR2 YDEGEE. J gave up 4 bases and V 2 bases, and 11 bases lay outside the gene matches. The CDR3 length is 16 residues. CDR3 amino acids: CASSLAAGGYLYEQYV. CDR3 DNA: TGTGCCAGCAGCTTAGCGGCGGGGGGCTATTTATACGAGCAGTACGTC.

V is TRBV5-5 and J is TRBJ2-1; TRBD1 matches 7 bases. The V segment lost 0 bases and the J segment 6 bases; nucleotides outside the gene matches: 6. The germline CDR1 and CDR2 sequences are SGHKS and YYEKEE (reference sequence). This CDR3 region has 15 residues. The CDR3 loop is CASSLVQGLVNEQFF. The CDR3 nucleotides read TGTGCCAGCAGCTTGGTACAGGGGTTGGTCAATGAGCAGTTCTTC.

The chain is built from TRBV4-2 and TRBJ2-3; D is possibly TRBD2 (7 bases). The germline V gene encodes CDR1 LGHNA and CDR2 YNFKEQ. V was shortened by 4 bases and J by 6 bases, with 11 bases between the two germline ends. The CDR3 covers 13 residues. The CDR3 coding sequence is TGTGCCAGCAGCCCGGGGGGCCGGGATACGCAGTATTTT. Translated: CASSPGGRDTQYF.

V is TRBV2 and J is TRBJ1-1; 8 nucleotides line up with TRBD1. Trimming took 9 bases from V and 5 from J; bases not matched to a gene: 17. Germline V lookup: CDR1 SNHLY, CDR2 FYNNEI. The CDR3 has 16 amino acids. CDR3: CARKGRQGFSGTEAFF. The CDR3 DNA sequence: TGTGCCAGGAAGGGCCGACAGGGGTTTAGCGGTACTGAAGCTTTCTTT.

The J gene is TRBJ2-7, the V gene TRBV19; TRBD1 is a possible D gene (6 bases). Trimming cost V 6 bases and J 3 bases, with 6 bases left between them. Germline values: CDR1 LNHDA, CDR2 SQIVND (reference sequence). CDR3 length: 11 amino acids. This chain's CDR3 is CASSRGYEQYF. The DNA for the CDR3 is TGTGCCAGTAGCAGGGGCTACGAGCAGTACTTC.

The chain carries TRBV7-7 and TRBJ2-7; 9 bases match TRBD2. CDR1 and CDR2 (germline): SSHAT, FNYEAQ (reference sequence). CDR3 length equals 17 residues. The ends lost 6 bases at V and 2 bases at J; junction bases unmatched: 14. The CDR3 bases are TGTGCCAGCAGTCATCAGGGCGGGGGGGTTAGCACCTACGAGCAGTACGTC. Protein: CASSHQGGGVSTYEQYV.

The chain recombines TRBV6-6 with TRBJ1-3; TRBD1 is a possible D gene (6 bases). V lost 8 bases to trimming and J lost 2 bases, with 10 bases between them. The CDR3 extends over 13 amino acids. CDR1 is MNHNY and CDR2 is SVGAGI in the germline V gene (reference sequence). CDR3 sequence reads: CASAGAAGNTIYF. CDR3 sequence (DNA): TGTGCCAGCGCAGGGGCGGCTGGAAACACCATATATTTT.